The source of this T cell receptor (beta chain) is a study of glioma-infiltrating T cells after dendritic cell vaccination. All glioblastoma patients lacked an isocitrate dehydrogenase mutation. Here immunoSEQ multiplex PCR was the method, and the copy in TCRdb shows in-frame clones only, minus some. In the table there are just over 95,000 clones, 79% of which are singletons. V shed 2 bases and J shed 8 bases, with 15 bases lying between them. This CDR3 region has 14 residues. The germline CDR1 and CDR2 sequences are MNHNS and SASEGT. This clonotype was sampled from a human donor with glioblastoma. The sequences come from blood, collected before dendritic cell vaccination. This chain links TRBV6-1 with TRBJ1-1, with D unresolved. CDR3 bases: TGTGCCAGCAGTGAATTGGGCTACGGCAGGGAAGCTTTCTTT. Residues: CASSELGYGREAFF.